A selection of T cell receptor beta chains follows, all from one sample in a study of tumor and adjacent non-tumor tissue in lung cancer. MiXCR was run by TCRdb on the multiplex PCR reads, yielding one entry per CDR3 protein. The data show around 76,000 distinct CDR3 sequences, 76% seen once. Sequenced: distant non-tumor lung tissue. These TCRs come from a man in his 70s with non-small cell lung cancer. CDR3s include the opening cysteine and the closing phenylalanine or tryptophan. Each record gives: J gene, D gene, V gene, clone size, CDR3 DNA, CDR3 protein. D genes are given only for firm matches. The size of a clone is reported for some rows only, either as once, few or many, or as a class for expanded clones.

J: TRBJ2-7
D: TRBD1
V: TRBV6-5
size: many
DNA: TGTGCCGTAACAGGGGGCGGCTACGAGCAGTACTTC
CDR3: CAVTGGGYEQYF

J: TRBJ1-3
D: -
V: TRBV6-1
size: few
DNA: TGTGCCAGCGGCTCCATGATAACATCTGGAAACACTATATATTTT
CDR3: CASGSMITSGNTIYF

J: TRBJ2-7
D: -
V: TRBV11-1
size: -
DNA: TGTGCCAGCGGAATGGCGGAAGTGGACGAGCAGTACTTC
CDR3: CASGMAEVDEQYF

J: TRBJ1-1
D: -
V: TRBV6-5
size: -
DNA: TGTGCCAGCAGTTACAGTGCCCCGAGGACTGAAGCTTTCTTT
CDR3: CASSYSAPRTEAFF

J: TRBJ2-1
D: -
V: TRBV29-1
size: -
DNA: TGCAGCGTTGAAGGTATAGGGACGAATAAGCAGTTCTTC
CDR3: CSVEGIGTNKQFF

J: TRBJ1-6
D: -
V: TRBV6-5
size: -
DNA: TGTGCCATCAGGACAGTCGAAAAACTTATTTCACCCCTCCACTTT
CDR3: CAIRTVEKLISPLHF

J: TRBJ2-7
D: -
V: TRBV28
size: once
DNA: TGTACCAGCAGTTTTTTGAGGGAGTCGGCCGACCAGTACTTC
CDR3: CTSSFLRESADQYF

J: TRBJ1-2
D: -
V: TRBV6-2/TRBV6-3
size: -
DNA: TGTGCCAGCAGTGCCACCAGAATATATGGCTACACCTTC
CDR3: CASSATRIYGYTF

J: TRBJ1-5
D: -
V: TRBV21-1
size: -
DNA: TGTGCCAGCAGCTATCAGGGGCCCCAATCAGCCCCAGCATTT
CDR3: CASSYQGPQSAPAF

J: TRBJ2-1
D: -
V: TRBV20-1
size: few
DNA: TGCAGTGCTATCCCCGAGAATGAGCAGTTCTTC
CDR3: CSAIPENEQFF

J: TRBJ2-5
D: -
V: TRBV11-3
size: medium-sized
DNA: TGTGCCAGCGCTTCCGGCTGGGGGCGGGAGACCCAGTACTTC
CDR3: CASASGWGRETQYF

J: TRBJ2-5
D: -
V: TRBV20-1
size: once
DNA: TGCAGTTCTGGACCGGGACTTCAAGAGACCCAGTACTTC
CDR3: CSSGPGLQETQYF

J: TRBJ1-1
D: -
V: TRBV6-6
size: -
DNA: TGCGTCAGCAGACGGGGGGCAAACACTGAAGCTTTCTTT
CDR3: CVSRRGANTEAFF

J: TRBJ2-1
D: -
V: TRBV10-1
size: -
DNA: TGCGCCAGCAGTGACCGGAGAGGGCGGGCAAGGTACAATGAGCAGTTCTTC
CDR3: CASSDRRGRARYNEQFF

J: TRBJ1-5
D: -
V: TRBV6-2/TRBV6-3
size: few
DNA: TGTGCCAGCAGTTATCACCCCAAGCCCCAGCATTTT
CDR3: CASSYHPKPQHF

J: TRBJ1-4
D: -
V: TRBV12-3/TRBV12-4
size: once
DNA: TGTGCCAGCAATCCCACGGGGAGGGGCAACGAAAAACTGTTTTTT
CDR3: CASNPTGRGNEKLFF

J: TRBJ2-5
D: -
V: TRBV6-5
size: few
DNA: TGTGCCAGCAGTCACAGGGTTGGGGGCCAAGAGAAACAGTACTTC
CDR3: CASSHRVGGQEKQYF

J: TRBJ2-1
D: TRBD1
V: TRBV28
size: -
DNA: TGTGCCAGCAGTCATATTGGGAACAGGGGGCAGGGTGAGAAGTCCTTC
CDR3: CASSHIGNRGQGEKSF

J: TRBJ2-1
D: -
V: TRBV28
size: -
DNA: TGTGCCACCAGTCTCACGACAGGTTGCAACAATGAGCAGTTCTTC
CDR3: CATSLTTGCNNEQFF

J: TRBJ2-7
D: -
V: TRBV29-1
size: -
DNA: TGCAGCGTTGAAAGGGCGAGACCAACCTACGAGCGGTACTTC
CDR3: CSVERARPTYERYF

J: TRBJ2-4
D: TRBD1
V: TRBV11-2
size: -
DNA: TGTGCCAGCAATCCGAGGGGGCGCGAGGCCAAAAACATTCAGTACTTC
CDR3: CASNPRGREAKNIQYF

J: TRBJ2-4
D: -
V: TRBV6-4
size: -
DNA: TGTGCCAGCAGTGACTCGTGGACAGCTGAAGCCAAAAACATTCAGTACTTC
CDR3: CASSDSWTAEAKNIQYF

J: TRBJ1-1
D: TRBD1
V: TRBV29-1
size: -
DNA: TGCAGCGGAGGGACAGCCCTGACCACTGAAGATTTCTTT
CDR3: CSGGTALTTEDFF

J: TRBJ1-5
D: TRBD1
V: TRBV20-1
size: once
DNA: TGCAGTTCTAGTCCCGGGACAGGCAATCAGCCCCAGCATTTT
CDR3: CSSSPGTGNQPQHF

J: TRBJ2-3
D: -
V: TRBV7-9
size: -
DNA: TGTGCCAGATCGGGGAATGCAAATACGCAGTATTTT
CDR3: CARSGNANTQYF

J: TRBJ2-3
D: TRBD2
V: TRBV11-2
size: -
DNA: TGTGCCAGCAGCCCTAGACTAGCGGGGGAGCATCGAGATATGCACTATTTT
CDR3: CASSPRLAGEHRDMHYF

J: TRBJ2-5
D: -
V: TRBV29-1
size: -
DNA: TGCAGCGCCAGGCCCTACCTCGAGACGGGTCAAGAGACCCAGTACTTC
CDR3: CSARPYLETGQETQYF

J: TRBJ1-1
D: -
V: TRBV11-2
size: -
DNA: TGTGGCAGCAGCTTAGCCAATTCAAGGAACACTGAAGTTTTCTTC
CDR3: CGSSLANSRNTEVFF

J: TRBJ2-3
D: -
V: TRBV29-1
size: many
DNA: TGCAGCGTTGAAACTGGCAGCATTATCACAGATACGCAGTATTTT
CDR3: CSVETGSIITDTQYF

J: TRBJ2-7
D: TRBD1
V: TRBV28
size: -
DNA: TGTGCCAGCATTCCCGGGACAGGGAAATCCTCCGAGCAGTACTTC
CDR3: CASIPGTGKSSEQYF

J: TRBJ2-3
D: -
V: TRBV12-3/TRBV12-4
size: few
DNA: TGTGCCAGTAGTTTAAGGGTTAGCGCGTCCACAGATGCGCAGTATTTT
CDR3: CASSLRVSASTDAQYF

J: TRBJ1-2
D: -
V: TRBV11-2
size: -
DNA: TGTGCCAGTAGCCCTACAGTGGGTACCTATGGCTACACCTTC
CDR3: CASSPTVGTYGYTF

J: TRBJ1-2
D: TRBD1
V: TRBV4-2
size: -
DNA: TGTGCCAGCAGCCAAGAGCAGGGGGCGCGTAGTTATGGCTTTACCTTC
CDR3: CASSQEQGARSYGFTF

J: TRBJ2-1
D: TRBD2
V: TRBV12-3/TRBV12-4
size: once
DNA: TGTGCTAGCACTGAGAGCGGGACCTACCATGAGCAGTTCTTC
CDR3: CASTESGTYHEQFF

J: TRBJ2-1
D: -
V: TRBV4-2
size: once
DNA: TGTGCCAGCAGCCAAGAAGGTGGCGATAGCCGGGCGCCCGAGCAGTTCTTC
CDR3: CASSQEGGDSRAPEQFF